Described below is a single T cell receptor beta chain sequence and its context. Its antigen remains unknown. The CDR3 sequence is 17 residues long. Germline V gene sequence: CDR1 KGHSH, CDR2 LQKENI. The trim removed 0 bases at V and 1 base at J, leaving 6 bases unmatched. This sample is drawn from a study of cytomegalovirus exposure and HLA in healthy donors. Study results and limitations: DRB1 showed the most TCR associations and HLA-C the fewest in a later analysis, as rates varied by HLA locus.

The PCR contained 60 Vbeta and 13 Jbeta primers. Libraries were prepared by immunoSEQ multiplex PCR; TCRdb keeps only in-frame clonotypes and omits some of them. This sample's clone table lists over 65,000 clones. The clonotype originates from a man aged 25 to 40 in good health and CMV-seronegative. Sequencing was performed on PBMCs. The chain combines TRBV18 with TRBJ2-1; 7 positions match TRBD2. This CDR3 reads CASSPPAASGSYNEQFF. In nucleotides, the CDR3 is TGTGCCAGCTCACCACCGGCGGCTAGCGGTTCCTACAATGAGCAGTTCTTC.